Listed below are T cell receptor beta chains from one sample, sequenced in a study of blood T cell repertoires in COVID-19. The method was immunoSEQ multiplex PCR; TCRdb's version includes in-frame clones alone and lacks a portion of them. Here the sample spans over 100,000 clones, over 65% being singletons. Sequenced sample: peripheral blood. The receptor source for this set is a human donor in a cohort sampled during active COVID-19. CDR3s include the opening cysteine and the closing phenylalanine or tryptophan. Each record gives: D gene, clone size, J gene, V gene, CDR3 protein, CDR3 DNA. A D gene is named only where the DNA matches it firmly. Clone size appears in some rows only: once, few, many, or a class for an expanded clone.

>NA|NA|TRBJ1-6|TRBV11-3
CARHTEDNSPLHF
TGTGCCCGACACACGGAGGATAATTCACCCCTCCACTTT
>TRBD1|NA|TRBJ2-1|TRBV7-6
CASSSDDRGSYNEQFF
TGTGCCAGCAGCTCCGACGACAGGGGCTCCTACAATGAGCAGTTCTTC
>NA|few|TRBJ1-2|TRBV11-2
CASSPVPGWGYGYTF
TGTGCCAGCAGCCCAGTACCGGGATGGGGCTATGGCTACACCTTC
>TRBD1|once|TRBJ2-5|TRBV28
CASQGTGVQETQYF
TGTGCCAGCCAGGGGACAGGAGTCCAAGAGACCCAGTACTTC
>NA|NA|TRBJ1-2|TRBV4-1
CASSSTVANYGYTF
TGCGCCAGCAGCTCGACAGTAGCTAACTATGGCTACACCTTC
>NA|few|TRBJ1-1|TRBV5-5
CASSIIGEAFF
TGTGCCAGCAGCATTATCGGTGAAGCTTTCTTT
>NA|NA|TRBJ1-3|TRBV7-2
CASSPPGLLSSGNTIYF
TGTGCCAGCAGCCCCCCGGGACTTCTCAGCTCTGGAAACACCATATATTTT
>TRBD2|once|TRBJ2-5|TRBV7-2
CASSLSPLAGKETQYF
TGTGCCAGCAGCTTATCGCCCCTAGCGGGGAAAGAGACCCAGTACTTC
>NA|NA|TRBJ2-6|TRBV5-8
CASSHPHSGANVLTF
TGTGCCAGCAGCCATCCCCACTCTGGGGCCAACGTCCTGACTTTC
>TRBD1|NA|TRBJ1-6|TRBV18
CASSPTDRGNSPLHF
TGTGCCAGCTCACCGACCGACAGGGGCAATTCACCCCTCCACTTT
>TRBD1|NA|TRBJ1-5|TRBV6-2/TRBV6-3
CASSYPGTGVYSNQPQHF
TGTGCCAGCAGTTACCCCGGGACAGGCGTTTATAGCAATCAGCCCCAGCATTTT
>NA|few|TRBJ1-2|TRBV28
CASRKLADGYTF
TGTGCCAGCAGGAAACTCGCCGATGGCTACACCTTC
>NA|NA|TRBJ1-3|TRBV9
CASSVSGGSGNTIYF
TGTGCCAGCAGCGTTTCCGGTGGCTCTGGAAACACCATATATTTT
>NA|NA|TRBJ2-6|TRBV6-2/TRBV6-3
CASSEPGSGANVLTF
TGTGCCAGCAGCGAACCGGGCTCTGGGGCCAACGTCCTGACTTTC
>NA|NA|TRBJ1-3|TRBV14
CASSQVANTIYF
TGTGCCAGCAGCCAAGTAGCTAACACCATATATTTT
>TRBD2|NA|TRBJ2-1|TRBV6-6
CASLPTTAGGHNEQFF
TGTGCCAGCCTTCCCACGACAGCGGGGGGGCACAATGAGCAGTTCTTC
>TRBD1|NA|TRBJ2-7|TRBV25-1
CASSGTGVPYEQYF
TGTGCCAGCAGTGGAACAGGGGTCCCCTACGAGCAGTACTTC
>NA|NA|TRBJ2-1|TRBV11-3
CASRSGGQYNEQFF
TGTGCCAGCAGGAGCGGAGGACAGTACAATGAGCAGTTCTTC
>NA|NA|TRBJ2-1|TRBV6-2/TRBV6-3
CASSLQGGSYNEQFF
TGTGCCAGCAGTTTACAGGGTGGCTCCTACAATGAGCAGTTCTTC
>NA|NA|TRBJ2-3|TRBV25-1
CASMLDWADTQYF
TGTGCCAGCATGCTGGACTGGGCAGATACGCAGTATTTT
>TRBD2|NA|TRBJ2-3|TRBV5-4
CASSQRLAGNSDTQYF
TGTGCCAGCAGCCAAAGACTAGCGGGGAATTCAGATACGCAGTATTTT
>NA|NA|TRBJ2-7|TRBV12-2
CASQDTSYEQYF
TGTGCAAGTCAGGACACCTCCTACGAGCAGTACTTC
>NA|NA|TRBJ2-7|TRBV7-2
CASSLSLTGEQYF
TGTGCCAGCAGCTTATCTCTTACGGGGGAGCAGTACTTC
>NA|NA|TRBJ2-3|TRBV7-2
CASSLDQTDTQYF
TGTGCCAGCAGCTTAGACCAGACAGATACGCAGTATTTT
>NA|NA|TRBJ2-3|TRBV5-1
CASSRYSTDTQYF
TGCGCCAGCAGCCGTTATAGCACAGATACGCAGTATTTT
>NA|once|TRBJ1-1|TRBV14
CASSPREGGFISLPSEAFF
TGTGCCAGCAGCCCCCGTGAAGGGGGTTTTATCAGCTTACCTTCTGAAGCTTTCTTT
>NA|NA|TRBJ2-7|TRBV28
CASRRQAPIEQYF
TGTGCCAGCAGGAGACAGGCCCCTATAGAGCAGTACTTC
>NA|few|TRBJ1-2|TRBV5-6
CASSLGQSNYGYTF
TGTGCCAGCAGCTTGGGACAGAGTAACTATGGCTACACCTTC
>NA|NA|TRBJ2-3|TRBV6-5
CASREPVVGTQYF
TGTGCCAGCAGAGAGCCCGTTGTTGGTACGCAGTATTTT
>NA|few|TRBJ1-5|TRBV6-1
CASSVQTGTLYQPQHF
TGTGCCAGCAGTGTGCAGACAGGAACACTTTATCAGCCCCAGCATTTT
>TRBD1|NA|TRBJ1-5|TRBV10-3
CAIYIRRYRDSLNQPQHF
TGTGCCATCTATATTCGACGGTACCGGGACAGCTTGAATCAGCCCCAGCATTTT
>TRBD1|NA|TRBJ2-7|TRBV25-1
CASSPQGALEQYF
TGTGCCAGCAGCCCGCAGGGGGCTTTAGAGCAGTACTTC
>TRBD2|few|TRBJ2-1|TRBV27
CASSSRGSGVYNEQFF
TGTGCCAGCAGTTCCCGAGGTAGCGGGGTATACAATGAGCAGTTCTTC